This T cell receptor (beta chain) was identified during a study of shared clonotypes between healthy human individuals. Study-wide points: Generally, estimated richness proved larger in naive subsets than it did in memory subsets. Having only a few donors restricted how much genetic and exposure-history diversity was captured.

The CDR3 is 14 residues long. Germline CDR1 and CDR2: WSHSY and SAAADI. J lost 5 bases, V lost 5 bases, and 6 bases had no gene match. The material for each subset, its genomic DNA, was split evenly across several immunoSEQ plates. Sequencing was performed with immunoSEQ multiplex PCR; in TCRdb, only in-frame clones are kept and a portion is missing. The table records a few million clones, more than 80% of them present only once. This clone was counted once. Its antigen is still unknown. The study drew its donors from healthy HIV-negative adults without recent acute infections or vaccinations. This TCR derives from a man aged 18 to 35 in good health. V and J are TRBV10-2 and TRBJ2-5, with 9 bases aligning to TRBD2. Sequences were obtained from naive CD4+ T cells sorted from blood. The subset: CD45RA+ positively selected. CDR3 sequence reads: CASSSGRLGETQYF. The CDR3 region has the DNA TGCGCCAGCAGTAGCGGGAGGCTAGGCGAGACCCAGTACTTC.